What follows are 13 T cell receptor beta chains derived from one specimen sequenced in a study of CD8 T cells in ankylosing spondylitis. MiXCR, run by TCRdb on the 5' RACE reads, gives a single entry per CDR3 protein. Altogether approximately 290,000 distinct CDR3 sequences are present, around 20% being singletons, with the ten largest covering about 3.7%. Material for sequencing was blood, either unsorted or a sorted T cell fraction (not recorded which). These receptors came from a female donor with ankylosing spondylitis or in good health (not recorded which).

This clonotype showed up just a few times. The genes are TRBV29-1 and TRBJ2-7; 8 nucleotides line up with TRBD2. The CDR3 extends over 14 amino acids. V dropped 0 bases and J dropped 2; count of bases not matched to a gene: 3. Germline CDR1 reads SQVTM; CDR2 reads ANQGSEA. Here the CDR3 DNA reads TGCAGCGTTGAAGAAGGGACTAGTACCTACGAGCAGTACTTC. Translation: CSVEEGTSTYEQYF.

This clonotype was recorded a few times. The chain recombines TRBV7-2 with TRBJ1-2; 7 bases line up with TRBD1. Germline V gene lookup returns CDR1 SGHTA and CDR2 FQGNSA. V was pared by 5 bases and J by 9 bases, with 6 bases of the junction left unmatched. The CDR3 length is 12 residues. The CDR3 protein is CASSAGGSRYTF. The CDR3 DNA is TGTGCCAGCAGCGCAGGGGGGAGCCGCTACACCTTC. The whole variable domain, remainder taken from reference TRBV7-2 and TRBJ1-2, is GAGVSQSPSNKVTEKGKDVELRCDPISGHTALYWYRQSLGQGLEFLIYFQGNSAPDKSGLPSDRFSAERTGGSVSTLTIQRTQQEDSAVYLCASSAGGSRYTFGSGTRLTVV.

This clonotype was picked up a small number of times. This rearrangement joins TRBV21-1 to TRBJ2-2; the table's TRBD2 call for D was not verified on the DNA. TRBV21-1 is an annotated pseudogene. The CDR3 runs 19 residues. The CDR3 DNA follows: TGTGCCAGCAGCAAACTGGGGCGGGACTACCCTTCGAACACCGGGGAGCTGTTTTTT. Translating it yields CASSKLGRDYPSNTGELFF.

In its sample, this clonotype was seen many times. The CDR3: CSAEGGLAPSTDTQYF. CDR3 DNA sequence: TGCAGTGCCGAAGGGGGCCTAGCGCCGAGCACAGATACGCAGTATTTT. The V call is TRBV20-1, the J call TRBJ2-3, with D possibly TRBD1 on 7 matching bases. The CDR3 is made up of 16 amino acids. Trimming cost V 6 bases and J 0 bases, with 19 bases left between them. CDR1 and CDR2 from the germline V gene are DFQATT and SNEGSKA (reference sequence).

This clonotype has just a few counts. This rearrangement joins TRBV6-5 to TRBJ2-7; D gene uncertain. V gave up 0 bases and J gave up 4 bases, with 7 bases separating them. The CDR3 has 13 residues. Per the germline V gene, CDR1 is MNHEY and CDR2 is SVGAGI. Here the CDR3 reads CASSYSKVYEQYF. The CDR3 bases are TGTGCCAGCAGTTACTCGAAAGTTTACGAGCAGTACTTC.

V and J are TRBV6-2 or TRBV6-3 and TRBJ1-4; 8 nucleotides agree with TRBD1. V dropped 11 bases and J dropped 0; count of bases not matched to a gene: 17. Germline V gives CDR1 MNHEY, CDR2 SVGEGT. The CDR3 consists of 18 residues. CDR3 in amino acids: CAFSSGQGPGATNEKLFF. The CDR3, as DNA: TGTGCCTTCAGTTCCGGACAGGGCCCAGGGGCAACTAATGAAAAACTGTTTTTT.

CDR3 loop: CAWTGGGLNSPLHF. The CDR3 nucleotides are TGTGCCTGGACCGGAGGGGGGCTGAATTCACCCCTCCACTTT. This sequence joins TRBV30 and TRBJ1-6; maybe TRBD1 (6 bases). Germline assignment: CDR1 GTSNPN and CDR2 SVGIG (reference sequence). This CDR3 is built from 14 residues. V lost 4 bases and J lost 7, with 14 bases in between.

About this clonotype: The junction departs from the called germline gene at one end, perhaps through a read error. The rearrangement joins TRBV7-3 to TRBJ1-6, with D possibly matching TRBD1 (5 bases). The length of the CDR3 is 15 residues. Per germline, CDR1 SGHTA and CDR2 FQGTGA. The CDR3 spells CASSLTGTENSPLHF. The DNA for the CDR3 is TGTGCCAGCAGCTTAACCGGGACGGAGAATTCACCCCTTCACTTT.

The J gene is TRBJ2-6, the V gene TRBV12-3 or TRBV12-4; weak D call: TRBD2 (6 bases). V shed 7 bases and J shed 2 bases, with 12 bases lying between them. The CDR3 runs 15 residues. In DNA, the CDR3 is TGTGCCAGCACCCCCTGGACTACTGGGGCCAACGTCCTGACTTTC. Its translation is CASTPWTTGANVLTF.

This clonotype was counted ten times or more. The CDR3 sequence: CASSRTSGSLAYEQYF. The DNA for the CDR3 is TGTGCCAGCAGCCGGACTAGCGGGAGCTTGGCGTACGAGCAGTACTTC. The rearrangement uses TRBV7-9 and TRBJ2-7; 13 bases agree with TRBD2. Looked up from germline, CDR1 is SEHNR and CDR2 is FQNEAQ (reference sequence). The CDR3 is made up of 16 amino acids. The ends lost 5 bases at V and 4 bases at J; junction bases unmatched: 8.

V is TRBV29-1 and J is TRBJ2-3; perhaps TRBD1 as D (6 bases). CDR1 is SQVTM, CDR2 ANQGSEA, per germline. This CDR3 has 14 residues. The V end was cut by 4 bases, the J end by 4 bases, with 15 bases between. The CDR3 sequence: CSVGWGEGADTQYF. In nucleotides, the CDR3 is TGCAGCGTTGGATGGGGCGAGGGGGCAGATACGCAGTATTTT.

A few counts support this clonotype. The chain links TRBV5-8 to TRBJ2-3, with D uncertain. Germline CDR1 SGHTS, CDR2 YDEGEE. This CDR3 is 12 amino acids long. V was pared by 0 bases and J by 7 bases, with 6 bases between. CDR3 in DNA: TGTGCCAGCAGCTTGGGCGGATATACGCAGTATTTT. This codes for CASSLGGYTQYF.

This chain's CDR3 is CASSLDGSRGTEAFF. The CDR3 coding sequence is TGTGCCAGCAGCTTGGACGGGTCGAGGGGGACTGAAGCTTTCTTT. V usage is TRBV11-3 and J usage is TRBJ1-1; tentative D call: TRBD1 (6 bases). In germline, CDR1 is SGHNT, CDR2 YENEEA. The CDR3 runs to 15 residues. Trimming left V 3 bases short and J 5 bases short, with 16 bases between.